This record concerns one T cell receptor beta chain sequence. The source of the sample is a study of cytomegalovirus exposure and HLA in healthy donors. Only in-frame clones appear in the TCRdb table, and some are missing; sequencing was by immunoSEQ multiplex PCR. This table holds 110,000 to 150,000 clones, approximately 94% found once. J gave up 3 bases and V 0 bases, and 14 bases lay outside the gene matches. Germline CDR1 and CDR2: GTSNPN and SVGIG (reference sequence). CDR3 length: 17 amino acids. The receptor comes from a man aged 18-30 years in good health and CMV-seropositive. This sequence joins TRBV30 and TRBJ2-7; 7 nucleotides align to TRBD2. The material sequenced was PBMCs. The CDR3 DNA reads TGTGCCTGGAGTGTGGGGCTAGCGGAGGCCCTATTCTACGAGCAGTACTTC. Protein: CAWSVGLAEALFYEQYF.